The sequence of this T cell receptor (beta chain) was determined in a study of blood T cell repertoires in COVID-19. Looking at the study overall: Samples of COVID-19 (acute and convalescent) were obtained from the United States, Italy and Spain. Sources were T cells, B-cell-depleted T cells, or PBMCs; the material itself was cDNA or gDNA.

Sequencing was performed with immunoSEQ multiplex PCR; in TCRdb, only in-frame clones are kept and a portion is missing. Counted here are 310,000 or so clones, 88% occurring once; the ten biggest clones make up 10% to 12%. CDR1 and CDR2 (germline): MNHEY, SMNVEV (reference sequence). Trimming removed 6 bases from V and 5 bases from J; junction bases left unmatched: 9. The CDR3 spans 15 residues. While infection was still active, Seattle patients were enrolled and then followed longitudinally. The chain carries TRBV27 and TRBJ2-1, with 8 nucleotides matching TRBD1. The TCR originated in a woman aged 25 to 39 with COVID-19, enrolled during active disease. The sequencing input was peripheral blood. As DNA, the CDR3 is TGTGCCAGCAGCCTAGGACAGGGAGGCCACAATGAGCAGTTCTTC. Its translation is CASSLGQGGHNEQFF.